The present T cell receptor beta chain was sequenced within a study of T cell responses to AZD1222 COVID-19 vaccine. TCRdb's table, derived via immunoSEQ multiplex PCR, lists solely in-frame clones and lacks some. Among about 110,000 clones, approximately 91% were seen once, and the ten largest hold around 13%. Germline assignment: CDR1 LGHNA and CDR2 YNFKEQ. V lost 2 bases to trimming and J lost 4 bases, with 7 bases between them. This CDR3 spans 13 amino acids. The chain joins TRBV4-2 to TRBJ2-3; D ambiguous. The sample was peripheral blood, taken on day 0 of MenACWY control vaccination. The origin of this receptor is an adult in good health. As DNA, the CDR3 is TGTGCCAGCAGCCAAAGGACCGCAGATACGCAGTATTTT. This translates into CASSQRTADTQYF.